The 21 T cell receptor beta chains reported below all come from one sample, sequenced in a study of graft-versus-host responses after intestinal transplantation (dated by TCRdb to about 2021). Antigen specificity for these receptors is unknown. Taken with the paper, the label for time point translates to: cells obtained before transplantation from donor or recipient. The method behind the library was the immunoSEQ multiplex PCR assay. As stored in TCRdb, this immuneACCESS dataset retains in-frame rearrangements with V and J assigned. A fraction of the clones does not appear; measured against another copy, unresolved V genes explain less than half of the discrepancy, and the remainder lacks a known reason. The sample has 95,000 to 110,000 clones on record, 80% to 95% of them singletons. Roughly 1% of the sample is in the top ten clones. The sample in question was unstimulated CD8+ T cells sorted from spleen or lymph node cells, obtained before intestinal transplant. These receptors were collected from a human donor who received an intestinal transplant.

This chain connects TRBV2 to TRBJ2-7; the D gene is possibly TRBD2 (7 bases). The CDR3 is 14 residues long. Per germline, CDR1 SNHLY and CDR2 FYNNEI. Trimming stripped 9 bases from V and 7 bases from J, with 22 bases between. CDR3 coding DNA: TGTGCCAGTGGGGGGGGGCGGAGGGCGGATGAGCAGTACTTC. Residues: CASGGGRRADEQYF.

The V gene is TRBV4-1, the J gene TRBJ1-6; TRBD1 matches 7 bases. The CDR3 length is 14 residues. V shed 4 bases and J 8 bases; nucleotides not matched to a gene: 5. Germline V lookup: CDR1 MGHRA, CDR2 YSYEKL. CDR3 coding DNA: TGCGCCAGCAGCCCAGGGGACAGTGATTCACCCCTCCACTTT. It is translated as CASSPGDSDSPLHF.

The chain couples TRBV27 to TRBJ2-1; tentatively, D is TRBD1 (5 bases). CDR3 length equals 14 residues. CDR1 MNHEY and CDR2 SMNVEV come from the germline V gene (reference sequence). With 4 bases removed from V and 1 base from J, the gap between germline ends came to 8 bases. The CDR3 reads CASSSAGSYNEQFF. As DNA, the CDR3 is TGTGCCAGCAGTTCCGCAGGGTCCTACAATGAGCAGTTCTTC.

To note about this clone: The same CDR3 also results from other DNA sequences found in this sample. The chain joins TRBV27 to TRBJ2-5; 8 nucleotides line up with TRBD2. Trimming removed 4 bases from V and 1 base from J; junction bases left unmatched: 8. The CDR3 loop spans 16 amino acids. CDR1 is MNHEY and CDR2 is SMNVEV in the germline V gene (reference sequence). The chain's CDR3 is CASSSAAAGGQETQYF. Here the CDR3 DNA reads TGTGCCAGCAGTTCCGCCGCGGCGGGGGGCCAAGAGACCCAGTACTTC.

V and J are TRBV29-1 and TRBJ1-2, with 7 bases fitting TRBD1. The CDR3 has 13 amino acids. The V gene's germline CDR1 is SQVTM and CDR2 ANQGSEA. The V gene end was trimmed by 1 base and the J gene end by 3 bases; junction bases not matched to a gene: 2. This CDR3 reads CSVEGGQDYGYTF. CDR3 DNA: TGCAGCGTTGAAGGCGGACAGGACTATGGCTACACCTTC.

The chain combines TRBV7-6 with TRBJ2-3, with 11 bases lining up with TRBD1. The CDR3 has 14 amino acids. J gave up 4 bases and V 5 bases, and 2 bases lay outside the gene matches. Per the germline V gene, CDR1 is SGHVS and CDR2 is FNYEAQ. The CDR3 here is CASSPGQGADTQYF. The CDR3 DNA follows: TGTGCCAGCAGCCCGGGACAGGGGGCAGATACGCAGTATTTT. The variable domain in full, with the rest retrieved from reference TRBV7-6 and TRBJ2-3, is GAGVSQSPRYKVTKRGQDVALRCDPISGHVSLYWYRQALGQGPEFLTYFNYEAQQDKSGLPNDRFSAERPEGSISTLTIQRTEQRDSAMYRCASSPGQGADTQYFGPGTRLTVL.

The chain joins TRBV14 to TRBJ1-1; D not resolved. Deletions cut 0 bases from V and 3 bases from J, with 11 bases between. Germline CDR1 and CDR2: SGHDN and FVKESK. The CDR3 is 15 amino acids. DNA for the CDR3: TGTGCCAGCAGCCAAGATGGGCCTTGGGACACTGAAGCTTTCTTT. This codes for CASSQDGPWDTEAFF.

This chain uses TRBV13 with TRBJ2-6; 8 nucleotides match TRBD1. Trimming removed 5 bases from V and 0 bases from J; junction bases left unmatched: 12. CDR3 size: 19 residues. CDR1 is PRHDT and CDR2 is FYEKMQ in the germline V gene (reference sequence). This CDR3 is CASSATPGTGDSGANVLTF. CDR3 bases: TGTGCCAGCAGCGCCACCCCCGGGACAGGTGACTCTGGGGCCAACGTCCTGACTTTC.

Here the CDR3 reads CASSARMQDNSGNTIYF. The CDR3 nucleotides read TGTGCCAGCAGCGCCCGGATGCAGGATAACTCTGGAAACACCATATATTTT. The chain recombines TRBV9 with TRBJ1-3; D is uncertain. This CDR3 comprises 17 residues. Germline V CDR1 and CDR2: SGDLS, YYNGEE. V lost 3 bases to trimming and J lost 0 bases, with 16 bases between them.

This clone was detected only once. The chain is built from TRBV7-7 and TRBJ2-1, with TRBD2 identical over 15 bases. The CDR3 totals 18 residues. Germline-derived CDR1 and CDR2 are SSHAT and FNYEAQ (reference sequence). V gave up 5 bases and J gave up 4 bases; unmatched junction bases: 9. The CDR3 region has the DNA TGTGCCAGCAGCGCCTGGACTAGCGGGGGGGGAACATACAATGAGCAGTTCTTC. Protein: CASSAWTSGGGTYNEQFF.

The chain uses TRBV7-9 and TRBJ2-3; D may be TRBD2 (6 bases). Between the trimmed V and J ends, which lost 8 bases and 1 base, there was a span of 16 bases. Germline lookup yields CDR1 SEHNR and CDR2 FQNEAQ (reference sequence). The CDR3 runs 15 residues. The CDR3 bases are TGTGCCAGCGCCCCTGGCCCGGGAGGCACAGATACGCAGTATTTT. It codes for CASAPGPGGTDTQYF.

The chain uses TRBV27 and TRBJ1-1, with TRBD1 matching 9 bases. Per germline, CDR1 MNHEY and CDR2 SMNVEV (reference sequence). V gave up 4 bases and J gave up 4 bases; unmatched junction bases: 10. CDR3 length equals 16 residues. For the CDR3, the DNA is TGTGCCAGCAGTTCTACCGGACAGGGGATTTTCACTGAAGCTTTCTTT. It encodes CASSSTGQGIFTEAFF.

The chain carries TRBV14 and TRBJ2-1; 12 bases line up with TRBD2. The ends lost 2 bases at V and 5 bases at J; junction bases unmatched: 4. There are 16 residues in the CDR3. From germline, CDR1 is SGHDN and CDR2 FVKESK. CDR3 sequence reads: CASSQFLAGGNNEQFF. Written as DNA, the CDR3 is TGTGCCAGCAGCCAATTCCTAGCGGGGGGGAACAATGAGCAGTTCTTC. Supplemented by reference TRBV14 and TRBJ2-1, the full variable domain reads EAGVTQFPSHSVIEKGQTVTLRCDPISGHDNLYWYRRVMGKEIKFLLHFVKESKQDESGMPNNRFLAERTGGTYSTLKVQPAELEDSGVYFCASSQFLAGGNNEQFFGPGTRLTVL.

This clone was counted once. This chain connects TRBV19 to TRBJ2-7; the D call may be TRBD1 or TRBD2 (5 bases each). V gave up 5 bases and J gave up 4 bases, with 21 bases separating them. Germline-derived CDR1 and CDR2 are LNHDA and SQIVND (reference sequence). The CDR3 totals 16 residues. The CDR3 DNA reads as TGTGCCAGTAGTGACGTGGGGGAGAGGGGATATTACGAGCAGTACTTC. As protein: CASSDVGERGYYEQYF.

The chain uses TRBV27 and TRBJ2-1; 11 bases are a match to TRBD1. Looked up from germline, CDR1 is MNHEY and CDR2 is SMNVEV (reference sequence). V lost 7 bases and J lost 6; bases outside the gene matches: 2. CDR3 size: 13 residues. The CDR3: CASKDRGLNEQFF. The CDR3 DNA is TGTGCCAGCAAGGACAGGGGGCTCAATGAGCAGTTCTTC.

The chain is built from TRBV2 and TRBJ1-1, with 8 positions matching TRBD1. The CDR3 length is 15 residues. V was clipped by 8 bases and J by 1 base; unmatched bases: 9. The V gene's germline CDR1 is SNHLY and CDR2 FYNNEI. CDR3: CASGVTGEQNTEAFF. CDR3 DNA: TGTGCCAGCGGCGTGACAGGGGAACAGAACACTGAAGCTTTCTTT.

For the CDR3, the DNA is TGTGCCAGCATTTGGGCGGGAGAGCAGTACTTC. It encodes CASIWAGEQYF. The V gene is TRBV6-1, the J gene TRBJ2-7, with D possibly TRBD2 on 6 matching bases. CDR3 size: 11 residues. Germline loops: CDR1 MNHNS, CDR2 SASEGT. V was trimmed by 7 bases and J by 7 bases, leaving 11 bases between them.

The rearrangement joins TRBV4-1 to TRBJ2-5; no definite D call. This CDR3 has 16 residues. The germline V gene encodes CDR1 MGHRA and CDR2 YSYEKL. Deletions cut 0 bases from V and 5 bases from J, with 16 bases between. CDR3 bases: TGCGCCAGCAGCCAAGAGTACGGAGAGACCGGGGAGACCCAGTACTTC. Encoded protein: CASSQEYGETGETQYF.

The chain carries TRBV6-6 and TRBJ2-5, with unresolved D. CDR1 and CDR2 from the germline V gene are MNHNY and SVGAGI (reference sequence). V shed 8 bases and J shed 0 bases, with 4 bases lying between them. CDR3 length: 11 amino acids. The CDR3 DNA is TGTGCCAGCGGGTACCAAGAGACCCAGTACTTC. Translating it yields CASGYQETQYF.

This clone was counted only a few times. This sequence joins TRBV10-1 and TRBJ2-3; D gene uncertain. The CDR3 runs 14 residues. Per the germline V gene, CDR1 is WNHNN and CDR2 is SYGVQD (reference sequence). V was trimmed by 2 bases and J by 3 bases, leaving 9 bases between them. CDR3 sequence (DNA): TGCGCCAGCAGTGAGCCGGACCGAACAGATACGCAGTATTTT. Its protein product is CASSEPDRTDTQYF.

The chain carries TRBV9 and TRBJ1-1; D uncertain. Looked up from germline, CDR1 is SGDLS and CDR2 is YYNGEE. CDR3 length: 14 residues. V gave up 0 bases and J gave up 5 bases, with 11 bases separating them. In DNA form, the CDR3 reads TGTGCCAGCAGCGTAGAAGAGGGAAGAACTGAAGCTTTCTTT. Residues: CASSVEEGRTEAFF.